This T cell receptor (beta chain) was captured in a study of blood T cell repertoires in COVID-19. This CDR3 is built from 18 residues. Germline V CDR1 and CDR2: SGHDN, FVKESK. With 1 base clipped from V and 1 base from J, the junction kept 8 bases outside the gene matches. The method was immunoSEQ multiplex PCR; TCRdb's version includes in-frame clones alone and lacks a portion of them. The sample contains about 120,000 clones, around four fifths of which appear only once. Input material: peripheral blood. The sequence derives from a woman aged 70 to 79 with acute or convalescent COVID-19. The chain uses TRBV14 and TRBJ2-2; TRBD2 matches 8 bases. CDR3 loop: CASSQVPPGLGNTGELFF. CDR3 DNA sequence: TGTGCCAGCAGCCAAGTTCCTCCGGGACTAGGGAACACCGGGGAGCTGTTTTTT.